This TCR beta chain derives from a study of T cells after yellow fever vaccination. Study-wide results and caveats: Weaker overall was a secondary response that nonetheless peaked faster, on day 5 versus 15.

This clonotype was detected only a few times. Its target is not known. TCRdb ran MiXCR on the 5' RACE reads and lists one entry per CDR3 protein. Found here are some 300,000 distinct CDR3 sequences, less than 4.5% of them singletons; the top ten hold around a quarter. V shed 8 bases and J 2 bases; nucleotides not matched to a gene: 6. Per the germline V gene, CDR1 is SQVTM and CDR2 is ANQGSEA. The length of the CDR3 is 13 residues. This sequence originates from a man aged 18-30 years who received the YFV17D yellow fever vaccine. The specimen comprised PBMCs, sampled on the day of the yellow fever booster vaccination. V is TRBV29-1 and J is TRBJ1-5; 7 bases are a match to TRBD1. The CDR3 nucleotides read TGCAGCATACGACAGGGCCGCAATCAGCCCCAGCATTTT. Protein product: CSIRQGRNQPQHF.